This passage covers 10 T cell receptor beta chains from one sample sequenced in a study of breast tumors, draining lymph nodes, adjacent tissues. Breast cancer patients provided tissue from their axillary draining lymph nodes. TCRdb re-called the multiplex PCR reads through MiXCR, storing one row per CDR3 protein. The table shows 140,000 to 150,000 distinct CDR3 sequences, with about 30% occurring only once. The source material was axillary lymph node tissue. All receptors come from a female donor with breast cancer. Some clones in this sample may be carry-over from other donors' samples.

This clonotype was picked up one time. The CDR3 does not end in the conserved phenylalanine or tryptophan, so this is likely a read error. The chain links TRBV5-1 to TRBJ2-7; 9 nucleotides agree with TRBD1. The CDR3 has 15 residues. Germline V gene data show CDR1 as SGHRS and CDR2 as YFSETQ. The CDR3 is CASGFSGQGSYEQYL. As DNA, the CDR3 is TGCGCCAGCGGCTTCAGTGGACAGGGGTCCTACGAGCAGTACCTC.

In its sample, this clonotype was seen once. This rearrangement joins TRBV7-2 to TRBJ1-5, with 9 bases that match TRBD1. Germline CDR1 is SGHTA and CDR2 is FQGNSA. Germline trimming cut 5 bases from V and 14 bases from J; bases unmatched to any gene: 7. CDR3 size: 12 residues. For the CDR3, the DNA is TGTGCCAGCAGCCCAGACAGGGGGTACGAGCATTTT. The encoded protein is CASSPDRGYEHF. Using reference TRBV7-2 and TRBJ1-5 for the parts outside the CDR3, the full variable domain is GAGVSQSPSNKVTEKGKDVELRCDPISGHTALYWYRQSLGQGLEFLIYFQGNSAPDKSGLPSDRFSAERTGGSVSTLTIQRTQQEDSAVYLCASSPDRGYEHFGDGTRLSIL.

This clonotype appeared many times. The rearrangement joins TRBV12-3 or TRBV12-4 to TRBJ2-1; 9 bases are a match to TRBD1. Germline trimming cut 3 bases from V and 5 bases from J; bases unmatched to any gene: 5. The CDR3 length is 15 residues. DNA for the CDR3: TGTGCCAGCAGTTTCGGGACAGGGCCCCACAATGAGCAGTTCTTC. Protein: CASSFGTGPHNEQFF.

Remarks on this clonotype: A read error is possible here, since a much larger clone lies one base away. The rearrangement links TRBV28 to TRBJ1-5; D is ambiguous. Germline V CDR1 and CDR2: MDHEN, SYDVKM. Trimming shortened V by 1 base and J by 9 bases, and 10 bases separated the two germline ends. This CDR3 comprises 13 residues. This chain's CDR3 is CASSLLVDRPQHF. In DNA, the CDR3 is TGTGCCAGCAGTTTATTAGTCGATCGGCCCCAGCATTTT.

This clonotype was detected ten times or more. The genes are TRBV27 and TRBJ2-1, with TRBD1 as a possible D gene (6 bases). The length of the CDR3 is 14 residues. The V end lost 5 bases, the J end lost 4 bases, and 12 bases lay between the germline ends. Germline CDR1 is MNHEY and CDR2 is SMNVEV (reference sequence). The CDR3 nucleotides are TGTGCCAGCAGTAGCCGGACAGATTACAATGAGCAGTTCTTC. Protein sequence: CASSSRTDYNEQFF.

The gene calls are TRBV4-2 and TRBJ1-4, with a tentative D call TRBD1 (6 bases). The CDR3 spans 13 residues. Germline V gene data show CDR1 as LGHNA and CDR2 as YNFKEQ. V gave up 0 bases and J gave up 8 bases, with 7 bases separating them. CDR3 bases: TGTGCCAGCAGCCAAGACGGGACAGAAAAACTGTTTTTT. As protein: CASSQDGTEKLFF.

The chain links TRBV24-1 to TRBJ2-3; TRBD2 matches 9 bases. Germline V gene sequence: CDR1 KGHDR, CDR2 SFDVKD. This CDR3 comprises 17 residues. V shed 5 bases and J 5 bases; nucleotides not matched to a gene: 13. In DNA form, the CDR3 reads TGTGCCACCAGTGCCAGCAGCCCTCCGCGGGGGGGAGATACGCAGTATTTT. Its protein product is CATSASSPPRGGDTQYF.

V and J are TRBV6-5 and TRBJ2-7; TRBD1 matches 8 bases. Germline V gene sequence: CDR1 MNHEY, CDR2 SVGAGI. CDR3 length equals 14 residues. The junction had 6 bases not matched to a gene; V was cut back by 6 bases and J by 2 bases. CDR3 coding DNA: TGTGCCAGCAGCTCCACGACAGGGGCCTACGAGCAGTACTTC. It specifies CASSSTTGAYEQYF.

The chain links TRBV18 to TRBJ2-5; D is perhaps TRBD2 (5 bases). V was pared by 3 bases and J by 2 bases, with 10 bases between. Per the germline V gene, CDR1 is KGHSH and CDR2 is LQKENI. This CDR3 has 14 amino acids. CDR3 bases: TGTGCCAGCTCACCTAGGCCGGGGCAAGAGACCCAGTACTTC. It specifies CASSPRPGQETQYF.

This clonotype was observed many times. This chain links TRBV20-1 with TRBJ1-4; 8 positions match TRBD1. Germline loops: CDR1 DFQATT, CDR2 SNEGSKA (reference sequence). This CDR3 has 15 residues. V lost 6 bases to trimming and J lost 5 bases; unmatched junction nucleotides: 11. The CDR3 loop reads CSARPPRGRNEKLFF. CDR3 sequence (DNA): TGCAGTGCCCGACCGCCCAGGGGGCGAAATGAAAAACTGTTTTTT.